The 21 T cell receptor beta chains listed next were all sequenced from one sample in a study of OX40 agonist ivuxolimab in advanced cancers. Sequencing used immunoSEQ multiplex PCR; TCRdb keeps in-frame clones, though not all of them. The table shows tens of thousands of clones, with roughly nine tenths occurring only once. Sample: CD4+ or CD8+ T cells sorted from blood, taken in a trial of the OX40 agonist ivuxolimab. The receptors derive from an adult with an advanced solid tumor such as melanoma, head and neck, liver or kidney cancer.

The V call is TRBV6-5, the J call TRBJ2-1; 8 bases are shared with TRBD2. The CDR3 spans 16 residues. The V and J ends lost 2 bases and 6 bases, in that order; junction bases with no gene match: 9. CDR1 and CDR2 from the germline V gene are MNHEY and SVGAGI. CDR3 in DNA: TGTGCCAGCAGTTACCGGACTAGCTTCATCACCAATGAGCAGTTCTTC. Translating it yields CASSYRTSFITNEQFF.

This clone has a single count. This rearrangement joins TRBV7-9 to TRBJ1-3, with a weak D call TRBD1 (5 bases). The CDR3 has 16 amino acids. V dropped 5 bases and J dropped 2 bases, with 16 bases sitting between them. The germline V gene encodes CDR1 SEHNR and CDR2 FQNEAQ (reference sequence). CDR3 DNA sequence: TGTGCCAGCAGCCGACTCTCCCCGGGGCCTGGAAACACCATATATTTT. As protein: CASSRLSPGPGNTIYF. The variable domain in full, completed from reference TRBV7-9 and TRBJ1-3, reads DTGVSQNPRHKITKRGQNVTFRCDPISEHNRLYWYRQTLGQGPEFLTYFQNEAQLEKSRLLSDRFSAERPKGSFSTLEIQRTEQGDSAMYLCASSRLSPGPGNTIYFGEGSWLTVV.

The CDR3 region is CASSPGELAEGEQYF. The CDR3 DNA follows: TGTGCCAGCTCACCTGGAGAGCTAGCTGAGGGAGAGCAGTACTTC. This chain connects TRBV18 to TRBJ2-7; D may be TRBD2 (5 bases). The germline V and J ends were trimmed by 3 bases and 7 bases, with 19 bases remaining between them. Germline CDR1 reads KGHSH; CDR2 reads LQKENI. This CDR3 region has 15 residues.

This sequence joins TRBV5-3 and TRBJ2-5, with TRBD2 identical over 9 bases. TRBV5-3 is marked as an open reading frame, function uncertain. The CDR3 runs to 15 residues. The CDR3 loop reads CDPGLAPGPLETQYF. DNA for the CDR3: TGTGATCCTGGACTAGCGCCAGGCCCCCTGGAGACCCAGTACTTC.

Only a few counts were recorded for this clone. V gene TRBV6-1 combines with J gene TRBJ1-5; no reliable D call. The germline gives CDR1 MNHNS, CDR2 SASEGT. The germline V and J ends were trimmed by 4 bases and 5 bases, with 9 bases remaining between them. CDR3 length: 13 residues. The CDR3 region has the DNA TGTGCCAGCAGTGGGGCATTCGATCAGCCCCAGCATTTT. As protein: CASSGAFDQPQHF.

The CDR3 region has the DNA TGTGCCAGTAGTTCGGACGGAAGCTCCTACAATGAGCAGTTCTTC. Its protein is CASSSDGSSYNEQFF. The chain links TRBV19 to TRBJ2-1; D ambiguous. Trimming took 5 bases from V and 0 from J, leaving 11 bases between them. The V gene's germline CDR1 is LNHDA and CDR2 SQIVND (reference sequence). CDR3 length: 15 amino acids.

This chain joins TRBV19 and TRBJ1-1, with D hard to call. CDR1 LNHDA and CDR2 SQIVND come from the germline V gene (reference sequence). The CDR3 totals 12 residues. V was cut by 5 bases and J by 3 bases, with 7 bases left in between. In DNA, the CDR3 is TGTGCCAGTAGTCCCGGGGACACTGAAGCTTTCTTT. Translation gives CASSPGDTEAFF. Full variable domain (remainder filled in from reference TRBV19 and TRBJ1-1): DGGITQSPKYLFRKEGQNVTLSCEQNLNHDAMYWYRQDPGQGLRLIYYSQIVNDFQKGDIAEGYSVSREKKESFPLTVTSAQKNPTAFYLCASSPGDTEAFFGQGTRLTVV.

The chain couples TRBV25-1 to TRBJ1-1, with 10 positions matching TRBD1. CDR1 and CDR2 (germline): MGHDK, SYGVNS. The ends lost 7 bases at V and 5 bases at J; junction bases unmatched: 10. The CDR3 totals 15 residues. Here the CDR3 DNA reads TGTGCCAGCACCGGAAGGGGGACAGGGGTGACTGAAGCTTTCTTT. Protein product: CASTGRGTGVTEAFF.

The CDR3 DNA follows: TGTGCCAGCAACAAAACCCCAGGGGCGGGATACGAGCAGTACTTC. It specifies CASNKTPGAGYEQYF. This chain joins TRBV6-1 and TRBJ2-7; D might be TRBD1 or TRBD2, each matching 6 bases. V was shortened by 7 bases and J by 4 bases, with 20 bases between the two germline ends. The germline CDR1 and CDR2 sequences are MNHNS and SASEGT. The CDR3 spans 15 residues.

The chain has TRBV2 and TRBJ2-5; 13 bases are a match to TRBD2. CDR1 SNHLY and CDR2 FYNNEI come from the germline V gene. The V segment lost 7 bases and the J segment 9 bases; nucleotides outside the gene matches: 8. This CDR3 has 14 amino acids. CDR3 bases: TGTGCCAGCACCGGACTAGCGGGAGTTGGGGCCCAGTACTTC. Its translation is CASTGLAGVGAQYF.

This clone came up once. The V call is TRBV11-2, the J call TRBJ2-7; 14 bases fit TRBD2. The CDR3 runs to 17 residues. Germline loops: CDR1 SGHAT, CDR2 FQNNGV. Losses at the gene ends were 3 bases for V and 1 base for J; bases not matched to a gene: 5. In DNA form, the CDR3 reads TGTGCCAGCAGCTTGGGACTAGCGGGAGTTTTTTCCTACGAGCAGTACTTC. It is translated as CASSLGLAGVFSYEQYF. The full variable domain, completed using reference TRBV11-2 and TRBJ2-7, is EAGVAQSPRYKIIEKRQSVAFWCNPISGHATLYWYQQILGQGPKLLIQFQNNGVVDDSQLPKDRFSAERLKGVDSTLKIQPAKLEDSAVYLCASSLGLAGVFSYEQYFGPGTRLTVT.

The genes are TRBV10-3 and TRBJ2-4; no clear D gene. This CDR3 is 14 amino acids long. CDR1 is ENHRY and CDR2 is SYGVKD in the germline V gene. Trimming took off 3 bases at V and 4 bases at J, with 10 bases between the two ends. CDR3 region: CAISDVWRKNIQYF. Written as DNA, the CDR3 is TGTGCCATCAGTGATGTTTGGCGGAAAAACATTCAGTACTTC.

This clone has more than one count but fewer than ten. The chain carries TRBV19 and TRBJ2-7; 7 bases line up with TRBD2. The CDR3 extends over 12 amino acids. Germline V lookup: CDR1 LNHDA, CDR2 SQIVND (reference sequence). The V and J ends lost 3 bases and 6 bases, in that order; junction bases with no gene match: 2. The CDR3 region has the DNA TGTGCCAGTAGTATGCGGGAGTTCGAGCAGTACTTC. Translation gives CASSMREFEQYF.

The chain's CDR3 is CASSVTGKGSYEQYF. The CDR3 DNA reads TGTGCCAGCAGCGTTACAGGGAAGGGCTCCTACGAGCAGTACTTC. The V and J genes are TRBV7-9 and TRBJ2-7; a possible D gene is TRBD1 (6 bases). Looked up from germline, CDR1 is SEHNR and CDR2 is FQNEAQ (reference sequence). V was trimmed by 5 bases and J by 0 bases, leaving 14 bases between them. The CDR3 contains 15 residues.

The V gene is TRBV2, the J gene TRBJ2-7; D is unresolved. There are 14 residues in the CDR3. Germline-derived CDR1 and CDR2 are SNHLY and FYNNEI. V lost 8 bases to trimming and J lost 2 bases, with 16 bases between them. This CDR3 is CASSPAVVAYEQYF. In DNA form, the CDR3 reads TGTGCCAGCTCACCGGCCGTGGTCGCCTACGAGCAGTACTTC.

A single count supports this clone. The chain links TRBV6-6 to TRBJ2-7; no firm D call. The CDR3 consists of 12 residues. Trimming cost V 2 bases and J 2 bases, with 4 bases left between them. Germline V CDR1 and CDR2: MNHNY, SVGAGI (reference sequence). Here the CDR3 DNA reads TGTGCCAGCAGTTACGGACCCTACGAGCAGTACTTC. Its translation is CASSYGPYEQYF.

V is TRBV30 and J is TRBJ1-2, with D tentatively TRBD1 (5 bases). The CDR3 covers 14 residues. Germline lookup yields CDR1 GTSNPN and CDR2 SVGIG (reference sequence). Trimming pared 0 bases from V and 3 bases from J, leaving 11 bases between. The CDR3 nucleotides are TGTGCCTGGAGTGTTAGGACGACAGACTATGGCTACACCTTC. Protein product: CAWSVRTTDYGYTF.

The rearrangement uses TRBV13 and TRBJ1-5; no definite D call. V dropped 3 bases and J dropped 2 bases, with 11 bases sitting between them. The CDR3 extends over 15 amino acids. Germline V gene lookup returns CDR1 PRHDT and CDR2 FYEKMQ (reference sequence). CDR3 amino acids: CASSLRSFGNQPQHF. CDR3 DNA: TGTGCCAGCAGCTTGAGGTCCTTTGGCAATCAGCCCCAGCATTTT. Combining the CDR3 with reference TRBV13 and TRBJ1-5 gives the whole variable domain AAGVIQSPRHLIKEKRETATLKCYPIPRHDTVYWYQQGPGQDPQFLISFYEKMQSDKGSIPDRFSAQQFSDYHSELNMSSLELGDSALYFCASSLRSFGNQPQHFGDGTRLSIL.

This sequence joins TRBV11-3 and TRBJ1-2, with 12 bases identical to TRBD1. Germline V gives CDR1 SGHNT, CDR2 YENEEA. V lost 5 bases, J lost 8 bases, and 6 bases stayed unmatched. The CDR3 totals 14 residues. The DNA for the CDR3 is TGTGCCAGCAGCGAGGGACAGGGGGCTCTGGGCTACACCTTC. It specifies CASSEGQGALGYTF.

CDR3 loop: CASSPGLAPYNEQFF. The CDR3 DNA reads as TGTGCCAGCAGCCCGGGACTAGCGCCCTACAATGAGCAGTTCTTC. J is TRBJ2-1 and V is TRBV7-2; 10 positions match TRBD2. The CDR3 extends over 15 amino acids. Per the germline V gene, CDR1 is SGHTA and CDR2 is FQGNSA. V lost 5 bases, J lost 2 bases, and 3 bases stayed unmatched.

The chain carries TRBV19 and TRBJ1-1; D is ambiguous. The CDR3 length is 15 residues. Germline loops: CDR1 LNHDA, CDR2 SQIVND (reference sequence). Trimming cost V 10 bases and J 4 bases, with 22 bases left between them. The CDR3 DNA sequence: TGTGCCACCATCTACGGCCGGCGGGTGGTCACTGAAGCTTTCTTT. Its protein is CATIYGRRVVTEAFF.